One sample yielded the 20 T cell receptor beta chains listed below, sequenced in a study of a mutant IDH1 vaccine in newly diagnosed glioma. Time point of the sample: week 5, during vaccination. Mutant IDH1 20-mer peptide, at 300 ug, made up each vaccine dose, with topical imiquimod. Sequencing used immunoSEQ multiplex PCR; TCRdb keeps in-frame clones, though not all of them. This repertoire shows tens of thousands of clones, around 82% found once; its top ten account for 3.1%. Their antigen targets remain unknown. This specimen was PBMCs, taken from a glioma patient whose treatment included an IDH1 peptide vaccine. The receptor set was obtained from a woman under 30 with glioma. Some clones in this sample may be carry-over from other donors' samples.

There are a few counts of this clone. DNA for the CDR3: TGTGCCACCAGCAGAAGCTCCGGGACCGCGAGAACTGAAGCTTTCTTT. Encoded protein: CATSRSSGTARTEAFF. The chain couples TRBV15 to TRBJ1-1, with a tentative D call TRBD1 (5 bases). Germline loops: CDR1 LNHNV, CDR2 YYDKDF (reference sequence). V lost 2 bases to trimming and J lost 5 bases, with 18 bases between them. The CDR3 has 16 amino acids.

V and J are TRBV6-5 and TRBJ1-1, with D possibly matching TRBD1 (5 bases). V was clipped by 6 bases and J by 1 base, with 15 bases between them. The CDR3 contains 15 residues. Per germline, CDR1 MNHEY and CDR2 SVGAGI. The CDR3 here is CASRYGGYRNTEAFF. In DNA form, the CDR3 reads TGTGCCAGCAGATATGGGGGTTACAGGAACACTGAAGCTTTCTTT.

The chain is built from TRBV6-6 and TRBJ2-1, with D maybe TRBD2 (6 bases). In germline, CDR1 is MNHNY, CDR2 SVGAGI (reference sequence). Trimming left V 4 bases short and J 7 bases short, with 17 bases between. The CDR3 covers 15 residues. The CDR3 coding sequence is TGTGCCAGCAGTTGGGACTCGGACTGGGGGAATGAGCAGTTCTTC. The encoded protein is CASSWDSDWGNEQFF.

V usage is TRBV7-9 and J usage is TRBJ1-3, with D unresolved. The CDR3 has 13 residues. V shed 0 bases and J shed 5 bases, with 5 bases lying between them. CDR1 and CDR2 from the germline V gene are SEHNR and FQNEAQ (reference sequence). In nucleotides, the CDR3 is TGTGCCAGCAGCTTAGCTTCGAGAAACACCATATATTTT. Its protein product is CASSLASRNTIYF.

The V gene is TRBV14, the J gene TRBJ1-1; possibly TRBD1 for D (5 bases). V dropped 8 bases and J dropped 0 bases, with 13 bases sitting between them. Germline assignment: CDR1 SGHDN and CDR2 FVKESK. The CDR3 sequence is 14 residues long. In DNA form, the CDR3 reads TGTGCCAGCGGACTCGACAGCGTGAACACTGAAGCTTTCTTT. Protein sequence: CASGLDSVNTEAFF. The variable domain in full, with the rest retrieved from reference TRBV14 and TRBJ1-1, is EAGVTQFPSHSVIEKGQTVTLRCDPISGHDNLYWYRRVMGKEIKFLLHFVKESKQDESGMPNNRFLAERTGGTYSTLKVQPAELEDSGVYFCASGLDSVNTEAFFGQGTRLTVV.

This clone ranks as medium-sized. The J gene is TRBJ1-1, the V gene TRBV30; TRBD1 is a possible D gene (5 bases). Germline values: CDR1 GTSNPN, CDR2 SVGIG (reference sequence). Trimming removed 1 base at V and 3 bases at J, with 9 bases between. CDR3 length: 13 residues. CDR3 nucleotides: TGTGCCTGGAGTGAGGGGACCGACACTGAAGCTTTCTTT. Translating gives CAWSEGTDTEAFF.

The chain couples TRBV7-5 to TRBJ1-2. TRBV7-5 is classified as a pseudogene. The CDR3 totals 11 residues. The CDR3 reads CARARPLGYTF. The CDR3 DNA sequence: TGTGCCAGGGCGCGGCCTTTGGGCTACACCTTC.

This clone occurred a few times. The chain couples TRBV11-2 to TRBJ1-5, with D perhaps matching TRBD1 (5 bases). The length of the CDR3 is 16 residues. Germline-derived CDR1 and CDR2 are SGHAT and FQNNGV. Deletions cut 4 bases from V and 1 base from J, with 14 bases between. The CDR3 is CASSSLGEGSNQPQHF. The CDR3 DNA reads TGTGCCAGCAGCTCCCTGGGGGAGGGGAGCAATCAGCCCCAGCATTTT.

The rearrangement joins TRBV7-6 to TRBJ2-1, with 8 bases that match TRBD2. Per germline, CDR1 SGHVS and CDR2 FNYEAQ. With 7 bases clipped from V and 4 bases from J, the junction kept 12 bases outside the gene matches. This CDR3 is built from 16 residues. The DNA for the CDR3 is TGTGCCAGCATCCCCAGCGGGAGTAGCCGGTACAATGAGCAGTTCTTC. Encoded protein: CASIPSGSSRYNEQFF.

The CDR3 DNA reads TGTGCCAGCAGTTTCTGGACACAGGGGGCGCTGGGTGAAGCTTTCTTT. This gives the protein CASSFWTQGALGEAFF. The chain joins TRBV27 to TRBJ1-1, with TRBD1 identical over 9 bases. The CDR3 is made up of 16 amino acids. In germline, CDR1 is MNHEY, CDR2 SMNVEV (reference sequence). After removal of 3 bases from V and 7 bases from J, the junction contained 12 bases not matched to a gene.

This chain joins TRBV30 and TRBJ1-5, with 9 bases that match TRBD1. Germline V lookup: CDR1 GTSNPN, CDR2 SVGIG (reference sequence). The J segment lost 2 bases and the V segment lost 0 bases, leaving 5 bases of the junction unmatched. CDR3 size: 16 residues. The CDR3 region is CAWSVPGDRGNQPQHF. CDR3 sequence (DNA): TGTGCCTGGAGTGTACCGGGGGACAGGGGCAATCAGCCCCAGCATTTT.

V is TRBV2 and J is TRBJ1-5; a possible D gene is TRBD1 (6 bases). Germline CDR1 reads SNHLY; CDR2 reads FYNNEI. The V end lost 4 bases, the J end lost 2 bases, and 12 bases lay between the germline ends. The CDR3 is 15 amino acids. CDR3 sequence: CASSGDTRGNQPQHF. CDR3 bases: TGTGCCAGCAGTGGGGACACCCGGGGCAATCAGCCCCAGCATTTT.

This clone came up once. The chain's CDR3 is CSVPGGAHEQFF. The CDR3 DNA is TGCAGCGTTCCCGGGGGGGCCCACGAGCAGTTCTTC. The chain uses TRBV29-1 and TRBJ2-1; 8 bases fit TRBD2. This CDR3 region has 12 residues. CDR1 is SQVTM, CDR2 ANQGSEA, per germline. V trimming: 5 bases; J trimming: 10 bases; junction bases outside the gene matches: 7.

The table lists this clone with a few counts. J is TRBJ1-1 and V is TRBV4-2, with D unresolved. V lost 0 bases and J lost 6, with 8 bases in between. CDR3 length: 13 amino acids. Germline CDR1 and CDR2: LGHNA and YNFKEQ. This chain's CDR3 is CASSQDGGAEAFF. Here the CDR3 DNA reads TGTGCCAGCAGCCAAGATGGAGGAGCTGAAGCTTTCTTT.

J is TRBJ1-4 and V is TRBV6-6; D may be TRBD1 (5 bases). Trimming pared 2 bases from V and 3 bases from J, leaving 7 bases between. Germline CDR1 and CDR2: MNHNY and SVGAGI (reference sequence). This CDR3 region has 14 residues. The CDR3 spells CASSYAGPNEKLFF. In nucleotides, the CDR3 is TGTGCCAGCAGTTACGCAGGGCCTAATGAAAAACTGTTTTTT.

This clone appeared once. This sequence joins TRBV18 and TRBJ2-7, with 9 bases aligning to TRBD2. Germline loops: CDR1 KGHSH, CDR2 LQKENI. The CDR3 length is 16 residues. The V and J ends lost 3 bases and 0 bases, in that order; junction bases with no gene match: 6. CDR3 nucleotides: TGTGCCAGCTCACCCCGACGGCGGGAGGGCTCCTACGAGCAGTACTTC. The encoded protein is CASSPRRREGSYEQYF.

This sequence joins TRBV4-1 and TRBJ2-1; D unresolved. Germline V gene data show CDR1 as MGHRA and CDR2 as YSYEKL. The CDR3 consists of 13 residues. With 6 bases removed from V and 7 bases from J, the gap between germline ends came to 13 bases. The CDR3 protein is CASSSQMWNEQFF. The CDR3 region has the DNA TGCGCCAGCAGTTCGCAAATGTGGAATGAGCAGTTCTTC.

The chain carries TRBV5-1 and TRBJ2-3, with 7 bases that match TRBD1. Germline V gene sequence: CDR1 SGHRS, CDR2 YFSETQ. The CDR3 has 16 residues. Losses at the gene ends were 4 bases for V and 0 bases for J; bases not matched to a gene: 8. For the CDR3, the DNA is TGCGCCAGCAGCGCCTTGGTCAGGGGGAGCACAGATACGCAGTATTTT. Protein product: CASSALVRGSTDTQYF.

V usage is TRBV29-1 and J usage is TRBJ1-2, with 8 positions matching TRBD1. The CDR3 totals 13 residues. Looked up from germline, CDR1 is SQVTM and CDR2 is ANQGSEA. V lost 6 bases to trimming and J lost 8 bases; unmatched junction nucleotides: 11. Here the CDR3 reads CSVLSRTGRGYTF. CDR3 sequence (DNA): TGCAGCGTATTGTCCCGGACAGGGCGCGGCTACACCTTC.

Only one count was recorded for this clone. J is TRBJ2-1 and V is TRBV5-1; 9 bases fit TRBD2. V dropped 7 bases and J dropped 10; count of bases not matched to a gene: 12. Per the germline V gene, CDR1 is SGHRS and CDR2 is YFSETQ. The CDR3 totals 14 residues. CDR3 loop: CASASGLALGEQFF. The CDR3 DNA follows: TGCGCCAGCGCCTCGGGACTAGCCTTAGGGGAGCAGTTCTTC.